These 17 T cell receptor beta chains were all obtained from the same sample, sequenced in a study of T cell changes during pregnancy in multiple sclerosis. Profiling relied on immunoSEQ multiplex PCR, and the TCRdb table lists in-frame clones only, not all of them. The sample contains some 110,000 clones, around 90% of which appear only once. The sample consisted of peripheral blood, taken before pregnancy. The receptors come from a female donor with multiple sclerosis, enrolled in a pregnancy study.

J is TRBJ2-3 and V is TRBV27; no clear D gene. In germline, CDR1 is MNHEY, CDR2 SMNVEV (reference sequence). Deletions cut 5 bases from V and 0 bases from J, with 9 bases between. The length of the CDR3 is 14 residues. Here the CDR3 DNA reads TGTGCCAGCAGTCCAGTTTCTAGCACAGATACGCAGTATTTT. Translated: CASSPVSSTDTQYF.

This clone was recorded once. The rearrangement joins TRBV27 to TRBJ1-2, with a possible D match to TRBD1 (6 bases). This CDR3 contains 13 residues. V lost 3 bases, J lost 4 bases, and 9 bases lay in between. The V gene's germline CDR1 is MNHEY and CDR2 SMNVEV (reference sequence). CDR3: CASSFGGTYGYTF. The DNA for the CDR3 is TGTGCCAGCAGTTTTGGGGGCACCTATGGCTACACCTTC.

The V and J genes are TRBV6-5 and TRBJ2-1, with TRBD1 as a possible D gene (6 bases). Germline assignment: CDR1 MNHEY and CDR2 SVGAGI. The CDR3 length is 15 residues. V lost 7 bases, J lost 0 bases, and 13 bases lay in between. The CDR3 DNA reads TGTGCCAGCACTAAACAGGGTAGCTCCTACAATGAGCAGTTCTTC. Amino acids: CASTKQGSSYNEQFF.

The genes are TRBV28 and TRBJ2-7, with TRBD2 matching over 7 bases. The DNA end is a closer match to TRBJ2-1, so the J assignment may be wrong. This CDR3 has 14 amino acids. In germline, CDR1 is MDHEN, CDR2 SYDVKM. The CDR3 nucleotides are TGTGCCAGCAGTCCCCCGACTAGCAGGATTGAGCAGTTCTTC. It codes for CASSPPTSRIEQFF.

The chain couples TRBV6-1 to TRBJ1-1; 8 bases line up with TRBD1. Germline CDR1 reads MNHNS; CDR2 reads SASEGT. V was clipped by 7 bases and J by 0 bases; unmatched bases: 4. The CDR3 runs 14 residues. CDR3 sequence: CASTKDRVNTEAFF. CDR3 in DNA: TGTGCCAGCACCAAGGACAGGGTGAACACTGAAGCTTTCTTT.

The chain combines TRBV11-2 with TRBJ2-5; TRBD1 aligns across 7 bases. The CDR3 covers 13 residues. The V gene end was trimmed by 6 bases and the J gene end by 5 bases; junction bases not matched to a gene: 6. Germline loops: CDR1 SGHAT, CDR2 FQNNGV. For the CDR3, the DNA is TGTGCCAGCAGACTCACAGGGGACGAGACCCAGTACTTC. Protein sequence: CASRLTGDETQYF.

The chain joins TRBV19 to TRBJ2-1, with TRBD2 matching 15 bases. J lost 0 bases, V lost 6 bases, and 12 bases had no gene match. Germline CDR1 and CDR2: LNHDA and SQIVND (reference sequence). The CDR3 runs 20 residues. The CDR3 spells CASRKEGLAGGISSYNEQFF. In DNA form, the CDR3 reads TGTGCCAGTAGGAAGGAGGGACTAGCGGGGGGCATAAGCTCCTACAATGAGCAGTTCTTC.

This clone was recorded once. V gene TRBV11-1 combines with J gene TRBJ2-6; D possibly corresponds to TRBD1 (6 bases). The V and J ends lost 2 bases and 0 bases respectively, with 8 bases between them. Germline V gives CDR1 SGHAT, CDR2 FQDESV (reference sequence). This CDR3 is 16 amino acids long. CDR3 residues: CASSLPTGSGANVLTF. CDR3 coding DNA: TGTGCCAGCAGCTTACCGACAGGCTCTGGGGCCAACGTCCTGACTTTC.

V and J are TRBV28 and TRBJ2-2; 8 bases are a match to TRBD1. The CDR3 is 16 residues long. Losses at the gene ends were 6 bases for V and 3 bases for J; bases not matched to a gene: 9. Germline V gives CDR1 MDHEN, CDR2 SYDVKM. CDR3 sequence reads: CASRAGGGVHTGELFF. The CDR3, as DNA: TGTGCCAGCAGGGCAGGGGGCGGCGTTCACACCGGGGAGCTGTTTTTT. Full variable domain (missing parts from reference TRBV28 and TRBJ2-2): DVKVTQSSRYLVKRTGEKVFLECVQDMDHENMFWYRQDPGLGLRLIYFSYDVKMKEKGDIPEGYSVSREKKERFSLILESASTNQTSMYLCASRAGGGVHTGELFFGEGSRLTVL.

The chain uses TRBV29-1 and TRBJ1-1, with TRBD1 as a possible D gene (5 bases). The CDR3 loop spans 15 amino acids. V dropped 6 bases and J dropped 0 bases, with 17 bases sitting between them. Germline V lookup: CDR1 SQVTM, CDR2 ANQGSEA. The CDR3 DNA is TGCAGCGTCCTGGGGGAGGGGTTCATGAACACTGAAGCTTTCTTT. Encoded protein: CSVLGEGFMNTEAFF.

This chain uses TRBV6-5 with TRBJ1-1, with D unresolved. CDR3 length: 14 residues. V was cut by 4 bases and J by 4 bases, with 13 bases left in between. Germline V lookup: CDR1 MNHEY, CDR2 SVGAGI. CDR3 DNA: TGTGCCAGCAGTTCCGCTTACATGGCCACTGAAGCTTTCTTT. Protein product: CASSSAYMATEAFF.

The CDR3 sequence: CASSLVGGSYEQYF. The CDR3 DNA reads as TGTGCCAGCAGCTTAGTCGGGGGCTCCTACGAGCAGTACTTC. This chain uses TRBV7-2 with TRBJ2-7; a weak D match, TRBD2 (6 bases). The V end was cut by 1 base, the J end by 0 bases, with 7 bases between. CDR1 and CDR2 from the germline V gene are SGHTA and FQGNSA. The CDR3 has 14 residues.

For the CDR3, the DNA is TGCGCCAGCAGCTTGGGCATACTAGCGGGGGGGACGGATACGCAGTATTTT. It yields the protein CASSLGILAGGTDTQYF. This chain joins TRBV5-1 and TRBJ2-3; TRBD2 matches 13 bases. Per the germline V gene, CDR1 is SGHRS and CDR2 is YFSETQ. V trimming: 0 bases; J trimming: 6 bases; junction bases outside the gene matches: 7. The CDR3 runs to 17 residues. Combining the CDR3 with reference TRBV5-1 and TRBJ2-3 gives the whole variable domain KAGVTQTPRYLIKTRGQQVTLSCSPISGHRSVSWYQQTPGQGLQFLFEYFSETQRNKGNFPGRFSGRQFSNSRSEMNVSTLELGDSALYLCASSLGILAGGTDTQYFGPGTRLTVL.

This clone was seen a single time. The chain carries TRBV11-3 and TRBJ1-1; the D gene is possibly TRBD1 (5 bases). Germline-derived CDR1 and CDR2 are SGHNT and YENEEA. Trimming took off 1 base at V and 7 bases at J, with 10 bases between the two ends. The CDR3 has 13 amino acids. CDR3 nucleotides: TGTGCCAGCAGCTTAGGTTCAGGGCTTGAAGCTTTCTTT. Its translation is CASSLGSGLEAFF.

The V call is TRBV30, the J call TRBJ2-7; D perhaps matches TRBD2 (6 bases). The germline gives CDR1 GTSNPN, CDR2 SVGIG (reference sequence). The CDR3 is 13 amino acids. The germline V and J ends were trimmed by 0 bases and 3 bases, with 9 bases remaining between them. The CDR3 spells CAWSVRRGYEQYF. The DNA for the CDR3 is TGTGCCTGGAGTGTACGGCGGGGCTACGAGCAGTACTTC.

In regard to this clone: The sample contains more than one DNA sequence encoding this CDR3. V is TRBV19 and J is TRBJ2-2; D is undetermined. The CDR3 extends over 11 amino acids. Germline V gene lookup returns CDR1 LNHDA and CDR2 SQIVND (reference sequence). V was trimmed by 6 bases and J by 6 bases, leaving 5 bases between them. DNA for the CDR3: TGTGCCAGTAGATCCGCCGGGGAGCTGTTTTTT. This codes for CASRSAGELFF.

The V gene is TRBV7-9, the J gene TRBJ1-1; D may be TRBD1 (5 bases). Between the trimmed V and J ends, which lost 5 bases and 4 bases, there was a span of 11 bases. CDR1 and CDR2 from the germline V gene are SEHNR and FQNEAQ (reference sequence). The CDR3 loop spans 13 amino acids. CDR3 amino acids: CASSPSGGTEAFF. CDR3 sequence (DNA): TGTGCCAGCAGCCCCTCCGGGGGCACTGAAGCTTTCTTT. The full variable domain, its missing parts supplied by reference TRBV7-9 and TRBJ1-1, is DTGVSQNPRHKITKRGQNVTFRCDPISEHNRLYWYRQTLGQGPEFLTYFQNEAQLEKSRLLSDRFSAERPKGSFSTLEIQRTEQGDSAMYLCASSPSGGTEAFFGQGTRLTVV.